The clone carrying this T cell receptor (beta chain) was seen a single time. This record comes from a study of blood T cell repertoires in COVID-19. Study-wide context: Sites in the United States, Italy and Spain provided acute and convalescent COVID-19 samples. T cells, B-cell-depleted T cells, or PBMCs supplied cDNA or gDNA.

Per the authors' pipeline: Nucleated cell counts were estimated from reference gene primer amplification. TCRdb's copy holds only in-frame clones and misses some; the assay was immunoSEQ multiplex PCR. The D gene and trimming were derived from the DNA, and the V and J assignments and clone size from that table. The repertoire consists of around 450,000 clones, with 80% to 90% occurring once and the leading ten covering approximately 4.3%. V lost 3 bases to trimming and J lost 5 bases; unmatched junction nucleotides: 5. Germline values: CDR1 SGHRS, CDR2 YFSETQ. The CDR3 runs to 14 residues. Sample: peripheral blood. The sequence was collected from a woman between 25 and 40 years old with acute or convalescent COVID-19. V is TRBV5-1 and J is TRBJ1-1; 9 bases match TRBD1. DNA for the CDR3: TGCGCCAGCAGCTCCGGGACAGGGTTTACTGAAGCTTTCTTT. It specifies CASSSGTGFTEAFF.